Only a few counts were recorded for the clone carrying this T cell receptor beta chain. The antigen is unknown. The gene names here belong to mouse. The CDR3 end lies 4 residues beyond the end of the read and is filled in from the germline J gene. The sample belongs to a study of CD8+ T cells in alopecia areata. For the study at large: Female roughly 6-11-week-old C3H/HeJ recipients received skin from 6-12-month-old C3H/HeJ graft donors with spontaneous alopecia. Findings and limits, study-wide: Scalp lesions, especially in alopecia totalis/universalis, had higher clonality than normal scalp.

The sequencing template was cDNA reverse transcribed from extracted RNA. Assay used: immunoSEQ multiplex PCR; TCRdb lists only in-frame clones, some missing. There are about 270,000 clones in the sample, none observed a single time. The authors sorted pooled cutaneous lymph node cells using CD4, CD8alpha, NKG2D, NKG2ACE and other markers. V shed 3 bases, J shed 3 bases, and the junction held 4 bases outside the gene matches. Germline CDR1 is NNHNN and CDR2 is SYGAGS (reference sequence). The CDR3 covers 15 residues. V gene TRBV13-2 combines with J gene TRBJ2-7; TRBD2 agrees at 12 bases. Sequencing was carried out using CD4+ T cells sorted from a lymph node. The TCR was taken from a C3H/HeJ mouse with alopecia areata. MHC haplotype of the mouse line: H2-k. The covered CDR3 bases are TGTGCCAGCGGTGGAGGACTGGGGGGGTTCTAT. It encodes CASGGGLGGFY. The full CDR3 protein reads CASGGGLGGFYEQYF.